The T cell receptor (beta chain) under discussion was sequenced for a study of blood T cell repertoires in COVID-19. As for the study in general: The samples span acute and convalescent COVID-19 from the United States, Italy and Spain. PBMCs, B-cell-depleted T cells, or T cells provided the cDNA or gDNA that made up the material.

Original methodology: From reference gene primer amplification, estimates of nucleated cell counts were derived. Sequencing was performed with immunoSEQ multiplex PCR; in TCRdb, only in-frame clones are kept and a portion is missing. Clone size and the V and J calls come from that table; the DNA yielded D and trimming. Of 150,000 to 200,000 clones listed, about 88% are singletons. The junction had 12 bases not matched to a gene; V was cut back by 5 bases and J by 13 bases. The CDR3 is 15 residues long. Germline V gene lookup returns CDR1 MNHNY and CDR2 SVGAGI (reference sequence). Sequencing input: peripheral blood. The clonotype comes from a man aged 70-80 years with active or convalescent COVID-19. The gene calls are TRBV6-6 and TRBJ2-1; the match to TRBD2 covers 12 bases. This chain's CDR3 is CASSQGGLAGFRQFF. CDR3 nucleotides: TGTGCCAGCAGTCAAGGTGGACTAGCGGGGTTTCGACAGTTCTTC.